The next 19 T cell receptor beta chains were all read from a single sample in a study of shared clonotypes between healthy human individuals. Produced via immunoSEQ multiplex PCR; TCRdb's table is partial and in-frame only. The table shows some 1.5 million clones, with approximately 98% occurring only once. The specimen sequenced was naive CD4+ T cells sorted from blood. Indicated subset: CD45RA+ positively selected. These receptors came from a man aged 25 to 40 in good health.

The CDR3 loop reads CASSQGSTQYF. In nucleotides, the CDR3 is TGCGCCAGCAGCCAGGGATCTACGCAGTATTTT. The V and J genes are TRBV4-3 and TRBJ2-3; unclear D gene. CDR1 and CDR2 (germline): LGHNA, YSLEER. CDR3 length equals 11 residues. V gave up 3 bases and J gave up 8 bases, with 6 bases separating them.

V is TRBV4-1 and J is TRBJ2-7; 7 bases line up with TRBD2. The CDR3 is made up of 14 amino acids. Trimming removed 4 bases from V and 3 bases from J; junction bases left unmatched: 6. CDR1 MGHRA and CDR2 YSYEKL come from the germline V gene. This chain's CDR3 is CASSRREEDYEQYF. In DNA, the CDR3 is TGCGCCAGCAGCCGTCGGGAGGAAGACTACGAGCAGTACTTC.

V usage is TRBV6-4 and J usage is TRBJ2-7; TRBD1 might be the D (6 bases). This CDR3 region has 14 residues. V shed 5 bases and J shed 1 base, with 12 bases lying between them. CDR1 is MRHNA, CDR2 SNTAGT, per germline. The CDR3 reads CASSTQRGSYEQYF. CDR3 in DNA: TGTGCCAGCAGTACACAAAGGGGGTCCTACGAGCAGTACTTC.

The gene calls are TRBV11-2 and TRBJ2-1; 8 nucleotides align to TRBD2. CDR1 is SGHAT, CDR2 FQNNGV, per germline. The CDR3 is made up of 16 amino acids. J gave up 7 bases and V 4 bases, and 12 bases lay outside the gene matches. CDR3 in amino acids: CASSSRNSGNRNEQFF. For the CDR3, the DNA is TGTGCCAGCAGCTCCCGTAATAGCGGGAATCGAAATGAGCAGTTCTTC.

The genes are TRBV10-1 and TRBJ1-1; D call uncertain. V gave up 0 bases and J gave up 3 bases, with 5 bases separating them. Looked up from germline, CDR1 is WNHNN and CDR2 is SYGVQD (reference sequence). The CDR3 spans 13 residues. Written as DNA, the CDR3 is TGCGCCAGCAGTGAGTCCGGGGACACTGAAGCTTTCTTT. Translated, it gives CASSESGDTEAFF.

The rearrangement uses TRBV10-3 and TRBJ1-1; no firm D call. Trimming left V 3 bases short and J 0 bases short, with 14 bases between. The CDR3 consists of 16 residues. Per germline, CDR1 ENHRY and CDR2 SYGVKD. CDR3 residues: CAISDLEGLMNTEAFF. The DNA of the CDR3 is TGTGCCATCAGTGATTTAGAAGGACTTATGAACACTGAAGCTTTCTTT.

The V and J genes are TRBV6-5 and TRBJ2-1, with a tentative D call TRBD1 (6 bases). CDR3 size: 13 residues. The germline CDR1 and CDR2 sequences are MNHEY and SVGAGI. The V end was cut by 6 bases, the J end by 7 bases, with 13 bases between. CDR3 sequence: CASRAQGRNEQFF. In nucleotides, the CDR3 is TGTGCCAGCAGAGCACAGGGCCGGAATGAGCAGTTCTTC.

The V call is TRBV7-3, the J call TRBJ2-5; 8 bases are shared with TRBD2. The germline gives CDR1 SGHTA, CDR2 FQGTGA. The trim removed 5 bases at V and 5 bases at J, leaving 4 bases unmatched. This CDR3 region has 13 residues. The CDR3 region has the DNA TGTGCCAGCAGCCGGGAGGGCCTTGAGACCCAGTACTTC. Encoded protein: CASSREGLETQYF.

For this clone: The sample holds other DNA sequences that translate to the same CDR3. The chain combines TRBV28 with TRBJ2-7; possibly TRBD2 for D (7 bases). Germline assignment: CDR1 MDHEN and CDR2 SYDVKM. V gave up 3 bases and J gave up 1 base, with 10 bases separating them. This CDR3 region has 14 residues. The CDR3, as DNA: TGTGCCAGCAGTTTGAGGGGGGGTTCCTACGAGCAGTACTTC. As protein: CASSLRGGSYEQYF.

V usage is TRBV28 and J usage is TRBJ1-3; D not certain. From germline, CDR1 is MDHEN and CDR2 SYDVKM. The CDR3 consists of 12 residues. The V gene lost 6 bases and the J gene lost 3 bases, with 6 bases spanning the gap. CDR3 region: CASRENGNTIYF. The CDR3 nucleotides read TGTGCCAGCAGAGAAAATGGAAACACCATATATTTT. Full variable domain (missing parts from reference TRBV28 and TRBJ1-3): DVKVTQSSRYLVKRTGEKVFLECVQDMDHENMFWYRQDPGLGLRLIYFSYDVKMKEKGDIPEGYSVSREKKERFSLILESASTNQTSMYLCASRENGNTIYFGEGSWLTVV.

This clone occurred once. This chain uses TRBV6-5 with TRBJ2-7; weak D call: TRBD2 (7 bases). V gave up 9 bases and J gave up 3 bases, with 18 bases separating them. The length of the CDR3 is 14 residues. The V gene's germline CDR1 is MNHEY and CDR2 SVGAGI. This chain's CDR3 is CASGGGGSFYEQYF. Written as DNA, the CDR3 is TGTGCCAGTGGGGGCGGGGGTTCTTTCTACGAGCAGTACTTC.

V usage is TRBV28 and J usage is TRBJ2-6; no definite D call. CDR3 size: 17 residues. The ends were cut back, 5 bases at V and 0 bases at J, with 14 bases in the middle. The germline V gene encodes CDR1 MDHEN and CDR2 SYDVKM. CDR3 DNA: TGTGCCAGCAGTCTTTTCCCCTCTTCCTCTGGGGCCAACGTCCTGACTTTC. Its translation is CASSLFPSSSGANVLTF.

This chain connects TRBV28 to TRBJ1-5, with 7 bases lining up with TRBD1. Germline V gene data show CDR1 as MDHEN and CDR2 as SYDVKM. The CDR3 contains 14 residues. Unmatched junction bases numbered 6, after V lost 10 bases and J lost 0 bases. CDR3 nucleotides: TGTGCCACTGGGACAGACTATAGCAATCAGCCCCAGCATTTT. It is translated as CATGTDYSNQPQHF.

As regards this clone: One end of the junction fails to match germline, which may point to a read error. This chain's CDR3 is CASSPIGQGYNEQFF. The CDR3 coding sequence is TGTGCTAGCAGCCCAATCGGACAGGGATACAATGAGCAGTTCTTC. J is TRBJ2-1 and V is TRBV7-7, with 8 bases identical to TRBD1. The CDR3 runs to 15 residues. Germline-derived CDR1 and CDR2 are SSHAT and FNYEAQ (reference sequence). The complete variable domain, with remaining parts taken from reference TRBV7-7 and TRBJ2-1, reads GAGVSQSPRYKVTKRGQDVTLRCDPISSHATLYWYQQALGQGPEFLTYFNYEAQPDKSGLPSDRFSAERPEGSISTLTIQRTEQRDSAMYRCASSPIGQGYNEQFFGPGTRLTVL.

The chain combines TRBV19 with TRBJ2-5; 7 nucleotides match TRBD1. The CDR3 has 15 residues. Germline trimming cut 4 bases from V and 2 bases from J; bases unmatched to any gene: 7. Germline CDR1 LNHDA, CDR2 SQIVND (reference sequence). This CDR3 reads CASSTKKTGQETQYF. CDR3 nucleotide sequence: TGTGCCAGTAGTACGAAAAAGACAGGGCAAGAGACCCAGTACTTC. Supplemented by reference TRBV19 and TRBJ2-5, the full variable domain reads DGGITQSPKYLFRKEGQNVTLSCEQNLNHDAMYWYRQDPGQGLRLIYYSQIVNDFQKGDIAEGYSVSREKKESFPLTVTSAQKNPTAFYLCASSTKKTGQETQYFGPGTRLLVL.

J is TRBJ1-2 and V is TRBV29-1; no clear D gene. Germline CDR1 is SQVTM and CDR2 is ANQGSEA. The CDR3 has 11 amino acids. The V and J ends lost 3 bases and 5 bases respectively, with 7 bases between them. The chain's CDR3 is CSVDGGYGYTF. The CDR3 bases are TGCAGCGTTGATGGAGGGTATGGCTACACCTTC.

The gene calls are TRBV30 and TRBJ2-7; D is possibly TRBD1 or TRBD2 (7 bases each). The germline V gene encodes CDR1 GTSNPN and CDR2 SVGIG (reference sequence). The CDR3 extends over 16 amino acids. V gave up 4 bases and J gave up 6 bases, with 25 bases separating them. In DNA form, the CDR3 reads TGTGCCTGGACCCCAGGGGGGGCATACCCGATTGGCGAGCAGTACTTC. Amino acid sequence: CAWTPGGAYPIGEQYF.

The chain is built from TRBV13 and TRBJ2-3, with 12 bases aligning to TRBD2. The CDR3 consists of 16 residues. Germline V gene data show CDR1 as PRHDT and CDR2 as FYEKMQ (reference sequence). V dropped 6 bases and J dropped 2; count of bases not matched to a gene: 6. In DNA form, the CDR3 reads TGTGCCAGCAGGCGGACTAGCGGGATGCTCACAGATACGCAGTATTTT. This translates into CASRRTSGMLTDTQYF.

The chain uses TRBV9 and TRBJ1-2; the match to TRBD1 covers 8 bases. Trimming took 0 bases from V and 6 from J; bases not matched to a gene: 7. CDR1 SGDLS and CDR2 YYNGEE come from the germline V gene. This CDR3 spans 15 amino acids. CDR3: CASSVGAGGADGYTF. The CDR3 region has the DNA TGTGCCAGCAGCGTAGGGGCAGGGGGCGCAGATGGCTACACCTTC.